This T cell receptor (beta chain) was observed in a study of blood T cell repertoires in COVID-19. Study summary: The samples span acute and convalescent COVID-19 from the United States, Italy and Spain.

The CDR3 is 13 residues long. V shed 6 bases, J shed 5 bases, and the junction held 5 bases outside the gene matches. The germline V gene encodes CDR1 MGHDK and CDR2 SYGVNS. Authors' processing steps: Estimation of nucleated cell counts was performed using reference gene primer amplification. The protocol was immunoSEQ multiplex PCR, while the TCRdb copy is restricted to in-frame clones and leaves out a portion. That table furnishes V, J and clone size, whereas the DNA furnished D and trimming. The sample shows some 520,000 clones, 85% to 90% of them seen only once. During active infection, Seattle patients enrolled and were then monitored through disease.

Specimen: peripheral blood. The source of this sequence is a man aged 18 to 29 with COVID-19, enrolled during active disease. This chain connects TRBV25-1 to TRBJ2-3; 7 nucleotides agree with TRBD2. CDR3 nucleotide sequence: TGTGCCAGCAGCCCCGGGGGGAGAGATACGCAGTATTTT. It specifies CASSPGGRDTQYF.